This T cell receptor beta chain was recorded in a study of regulatory and conventional T cells in RAG deficiency. The study's findings and limits: Shorter CDR3s in all patient subsets; >75% Treg-Tconv overlap in Omenn. Shannon entropy was markedly lower and Simpson indices higher in RAG-deficient patients than control T-cell subsets. Compared with controls, unique Treg TCR beta sequences dropped approximately 100-fold in Omenn syndrome and CID/AS.

Sequencing was performed with immunoSEQ multiplex PCR; in TCRdb, only in-frame clones are kept and a portion is missing. The data hold about 7,100 clones, with 91% observed a single time. Regulatory T cells were sorted from blood as CD4+ CD25-high CD127-low cells. With respect to this clone: Antigen: not known.

J gave up 7 bases and V 5 bases, and 7 bases lay outside the gene matches. Germline CDR1 and CDR2: SGHRS and YFSETQ. This CDR3 is 13 amino acids long. These data were likewise used in another study, on regulatory T cells. As that study records: Amplification used 52 TRBV primers and 13 TRBJ primers. Patient repertoires had restricted TRB V-J pairs and skewed V and J usage, most in Tregs.

V is TRBV5-1 and J is TRBJ1-2; 8 bases fit TRBD1. Source material: CD127- CD25+ CD4+ Tregs sorted from blood. The sequence derives from a human donor in good health. The CDR3 region is CASSGRGPRGYTF. CDR3 in DNA: TGCGCCAGCAGTGGCAGGGGGCCGCGTGGCTACACCTTC.